This TCR beta chain was found in a study of T cells after posttransplantation cyclophosphamide. General observations from the study: Later post-transplant blood repertoires were often dominated by donor CD8+ memory clones. TRB clonality was highly associated with recipient CMV seropositivity and reactivation. Blood and skin or GI T cell repertoires showed limited TRB overlap.

A marrow graft followed busulfan-fludarabine conditioning, with cyclophosphamide on days +3 and +4. Sequencing used immunoSEQ multiplex PCR; TCRdb keeps in-frame clones, though not all of them. The sample presents approximately 25,000 clones, none singletons. In its sample, this clone was seen many times. Its specificity is not known. This TCR came from a young adult male patient who received an allogeneic stem cell transplant from a related donor, was CMV-positive, and had no GVHD. The T cells may partly be graft donor cells. The sequences come from PBMCs, collected after allogeneic stem cell transplant with posttransplant cyclophosphamide.

Written as DNA, the CDR3 is TGTGCCAGCAGCTTAGATTCCGGGGGTTGGGCCCAGTACTTC. As protein: CASSLDSGGWAQYF. The chain links TRBV7-7 to TRBJ2-5, with a weak D call TRBD2 (6 bases). The V gene lost 1 base and the J gene lost 9 bases, with 15 bases spanning the gap. This CDR3 contains 14 residues. The germline gives CDR1 SSHAT, CDR2 FNYEAQ (reference sequence).